This T cell receptor (beta chain) is drawn from a study of shared clonotypes between healthy human individuals. Whole-study results and caveats: A few donors showed sharing of roughly 5% of naive CD4 clonotypes. Among donors, the sharing of clonotypes was expected to be influenced by sequencing depth.

This clone occurred a few times. Its antigen is still unknown. The germline gives CDR1 MNHNY, CDR2 SVGAGI (reference sequence). With 11 bases removed from V and 4 bases from J, the gap between germline ends came to 14 bases. The CDR3 is 13 residues long. Assay used: immunoSEQ multiplex PCR; TCRdb lists only in-frame clones, some missing. In the table there are around 1.1 million clones, approximately 80% of which are singletons. Healthy adults negative for HIV, lacking recent acute infections or vaccinations, served as donors. The sequenced sample consisted of memory CD4+ T cells from PBMCs. The subset here: CD45RA-negative fraction. The receptor was isolated from a man aged 18 to 30 in good health. Some clones in this sample may be carry-over from other donors' samples. The chain joins TRBV6-6 to TRBJ2-2; D not resolved. The CDR3 is CAHGASSTGELFF. CDR3 sequence (DNA): TGTGCCCACGGTGCCAGTTCCACCGGGGAGCTGTTTTTT.